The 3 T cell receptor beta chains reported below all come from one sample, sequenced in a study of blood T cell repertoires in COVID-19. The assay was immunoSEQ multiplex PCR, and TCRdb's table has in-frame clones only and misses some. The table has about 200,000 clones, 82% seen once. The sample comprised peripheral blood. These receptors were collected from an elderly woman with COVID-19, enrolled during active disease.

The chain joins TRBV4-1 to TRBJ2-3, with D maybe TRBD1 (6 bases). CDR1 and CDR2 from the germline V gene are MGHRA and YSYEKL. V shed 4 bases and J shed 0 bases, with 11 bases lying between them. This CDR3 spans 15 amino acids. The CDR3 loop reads CASSLQGGSTDTQYF. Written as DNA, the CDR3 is TGCGCCAGCAGCCTACAGGGCGGAAGCACAGATACGCAGTATTTT.

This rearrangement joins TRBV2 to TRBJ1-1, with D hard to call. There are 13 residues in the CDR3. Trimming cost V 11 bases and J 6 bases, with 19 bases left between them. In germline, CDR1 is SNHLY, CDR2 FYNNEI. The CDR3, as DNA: TGTGCCGCCCGGGTCCCATGGCCCCCTGAAGCTTTCTTT. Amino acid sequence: CAARVPWPPEAFF.

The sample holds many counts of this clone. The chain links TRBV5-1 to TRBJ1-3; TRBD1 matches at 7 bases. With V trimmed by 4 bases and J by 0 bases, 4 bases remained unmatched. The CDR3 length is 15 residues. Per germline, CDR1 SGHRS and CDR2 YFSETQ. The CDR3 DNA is TGCGCCAGCAGCACAGGGGAATACTCTGGAAACACCATATATTTT. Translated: CASSTGEYSGNTIYF.